This TCR beta chain was recovered during a study of CD8 T cells in Susac syndrome. The CDR3 is made up of 17 amino acids. The ends lost 3 bases at V and 5 bases at J; junction bases unmatched: 7. The germline CDR1 and CDR2 sequences are SGDLS and YYNGEE. RNA amounts of roughly 0.5 to 1 ug underwent reverse transcription with random hexamers. Amplification of TCR beta CDR3 used immunoSEQ multiplex PCR across 54 Vbeta and 13 Jbeta. TCRdb analysed the immunoSEQ multiplex PCR reads with MiXCR anew, one entry per CDR3 protein. Counted here are a few hundred thousand distinct CDR3 sequences, around 95% occurring once; the ten biggest clones make up around 0.067%. A remark on this clonotype: No antigen is known for it.

The multiple sclerosis controls consisted of treatment-naive patients with relapsing-remitting disease, either stable or active. Study conclusions and caveats: Regarding the TCR sequencing and HLA analysis, the study admitted that a relatively small number of individuals were involved.

Sequencing used CD4+ T cells from PBMCs. The origin of this receptor is a human donor with multiple sclerosis. The rearrangement uses TRBV9 and TRBJ2-5; TRBD2 matches at 16 bases. The CDR3 spells CASSDGTSGGAFETQYF. As DNA, the CDR3 is TGTGCCAGCAGCGACGGGACTAGCGGGGGGGCCTTCGAGACCCAGTACTTC.